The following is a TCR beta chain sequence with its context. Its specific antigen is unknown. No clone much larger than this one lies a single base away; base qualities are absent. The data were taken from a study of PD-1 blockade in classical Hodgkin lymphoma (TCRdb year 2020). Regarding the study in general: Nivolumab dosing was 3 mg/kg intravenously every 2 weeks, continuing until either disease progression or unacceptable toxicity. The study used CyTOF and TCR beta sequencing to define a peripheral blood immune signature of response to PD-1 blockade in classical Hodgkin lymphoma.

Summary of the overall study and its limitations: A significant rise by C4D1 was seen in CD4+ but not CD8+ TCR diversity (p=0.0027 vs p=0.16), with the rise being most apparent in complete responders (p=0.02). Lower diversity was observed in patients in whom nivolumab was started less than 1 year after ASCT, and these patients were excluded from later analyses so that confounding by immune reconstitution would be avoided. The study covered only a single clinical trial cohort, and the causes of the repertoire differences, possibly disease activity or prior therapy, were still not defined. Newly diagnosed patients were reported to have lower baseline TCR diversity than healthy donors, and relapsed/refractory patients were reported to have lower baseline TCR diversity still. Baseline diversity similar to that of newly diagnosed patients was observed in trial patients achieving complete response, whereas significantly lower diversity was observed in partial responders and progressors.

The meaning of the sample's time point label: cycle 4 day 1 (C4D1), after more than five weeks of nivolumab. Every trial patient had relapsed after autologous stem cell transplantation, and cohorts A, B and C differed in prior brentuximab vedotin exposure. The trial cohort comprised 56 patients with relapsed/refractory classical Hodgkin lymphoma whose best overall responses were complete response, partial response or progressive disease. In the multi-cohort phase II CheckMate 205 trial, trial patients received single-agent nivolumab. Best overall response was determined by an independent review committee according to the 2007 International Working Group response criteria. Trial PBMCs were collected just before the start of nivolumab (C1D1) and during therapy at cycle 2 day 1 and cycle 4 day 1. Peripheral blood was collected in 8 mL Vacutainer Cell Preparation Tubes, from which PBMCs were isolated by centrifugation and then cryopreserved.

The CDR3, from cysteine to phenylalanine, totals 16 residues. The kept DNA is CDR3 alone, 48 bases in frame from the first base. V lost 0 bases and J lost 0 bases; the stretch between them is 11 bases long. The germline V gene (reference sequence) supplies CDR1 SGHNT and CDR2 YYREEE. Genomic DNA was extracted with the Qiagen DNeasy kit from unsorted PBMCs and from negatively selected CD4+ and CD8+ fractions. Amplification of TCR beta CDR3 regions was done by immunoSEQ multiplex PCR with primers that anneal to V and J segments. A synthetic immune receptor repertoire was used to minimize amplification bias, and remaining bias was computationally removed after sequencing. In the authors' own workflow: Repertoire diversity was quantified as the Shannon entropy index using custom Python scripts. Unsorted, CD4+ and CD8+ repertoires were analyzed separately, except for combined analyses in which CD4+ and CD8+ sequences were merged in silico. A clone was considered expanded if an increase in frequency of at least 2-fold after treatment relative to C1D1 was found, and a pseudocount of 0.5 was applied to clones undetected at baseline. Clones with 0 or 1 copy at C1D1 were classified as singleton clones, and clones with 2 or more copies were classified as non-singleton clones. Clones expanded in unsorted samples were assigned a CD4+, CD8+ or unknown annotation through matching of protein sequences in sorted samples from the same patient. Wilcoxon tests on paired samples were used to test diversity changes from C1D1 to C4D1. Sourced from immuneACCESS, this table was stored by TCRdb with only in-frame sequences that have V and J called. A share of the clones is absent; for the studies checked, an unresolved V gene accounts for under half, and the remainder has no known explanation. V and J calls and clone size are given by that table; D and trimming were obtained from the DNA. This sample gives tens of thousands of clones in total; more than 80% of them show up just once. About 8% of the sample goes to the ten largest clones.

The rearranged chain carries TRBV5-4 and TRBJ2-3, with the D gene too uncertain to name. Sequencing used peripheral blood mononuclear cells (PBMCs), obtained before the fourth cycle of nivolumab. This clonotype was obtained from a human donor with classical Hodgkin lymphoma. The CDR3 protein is CASSLGSTISTDTQYF. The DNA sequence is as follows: TGTGCCAGCAGCTTGGGGTCGACAATAAGCACAGATACGCAGTATTTT. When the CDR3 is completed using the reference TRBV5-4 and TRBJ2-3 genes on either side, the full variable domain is ETGVTQSPTHLIKTRGQQVTLRCSSQSGHNTVSWYQQALGQGPQFIFQYYREEENGRGNFPPRFSGLQFPNYSSELNVNALELDDSALYLCASSLGSTISTDTQYFGPGTRLTVL.